These 30 T cell receptor beta chains were sequenced from one sample in a study of shared clonotypes between healthy human individuals. The table came from immunoSEQ multiplex PCR; TCRdb's copy has only in-frame clones and leaves some out. The profile covers about 2 million clones, with less than 95% appearing a single time and roughly 1% taken by the ten largest. Naive CD8 cells were CD45RO-negative, positively selected for CCR7, excluding terminally differentiated effector memory CD45RA+ cells. Sequencing was carried out using naive CD8+ T cells sorted from blood. Source of these receptors: a man between 18 and 35 years old in good health.

In its sample, this clone was seen once. This chain uses TRBV28 with TRBJ2-2; 7 bases are shared with TRBD1. The germline gives CDR1 MDHEN, CDR2 SYDVKM. Unmatched junction bases numbered 9, after V lost 3 bases and J lost 2 bases. The CDR3 contains 17 residues. The CDR3 loop reads CASSLRPTGTNTGELFF. The CDR3 DNA sequence: TGTGCCAGCAGTTTGAGGCCGACAGGGACCAACACCGGGGAGCTGTTTTTT.

This chain joins TRBV5-4 and TRBJ2-1; 7 bases match TRBD1. The ends lost 3 bases at V and 10 bases at J; junction bases unmatched: 4. Germline loops: CDR1 SGHNT, CDR2 YYREEE (reference sequence). This CDR3 has 12 amino acids. Here the CDR3 reads CASSSDRVEQFF. DNA for the CDR3: TGTGCCAGCAGCTCTGACAGGGTGGAGCAGTTCTTC.

About this clone itself: The same CDR3 can be traced to other DNA sequences in this sample. The chain recombines TRBV6-1 with TRBJ2-7; D not certain. The CDR3 runs to 11 residues. With 1 base removed from V and 3 bases from J, the gap between germline ends came to 1 base. Germline values: CDR1 MNHNS, CDR2 SASEGT. The CDR3 protein is CASSEGYEQYF. CDR3 nucleotides: TGTGCCAGCAGTGAAGGCTACGAGCAGTACTTC.

The V gene is TRBV4-1, the J gene TRBJ2-2; 11 nucleotides match TRBD2. V shed 2 bases, J shed 5 bases, and the junction held 7 bases outside the gene matches. The CDR3 runs to 17 residues. Per the germline V gene, CDR1 is MGHRA and CDR2 is YSYEKL. The CDR3 bases are TGCGCCAGCAGCCAATCTAGCGGGAGGCGCGGGACCGGGGAGCTGTTTTTT. Residues: CASSQSSGRRGTGELFF.

The gene calls are TRBV4-3 and TRBJ2-7; the match to TRBD2 covers 10 bases. After removal of 0 bases from V and 1 base from J, the junction contained 6 bases not matched to a gene. The CDR3 is made up of 17 amino acids. The V gene's germline CDR1 is LGHNA and CDR2 YSLEER. This chain's CDR3 is CASSQEGSGGSSYEQYF. For the CDR3, the DNA is TGCGCCAGCAGCCAAGAGGGTAGCGGGGGGTCTTCCTACGAGCAGTACTTC.

The CDR3 region has the DNA TGTGCCAGCAGTTACCAAGCGGGAGGGGATGTAGAGACCCAGTACTTC. Its protein is CASSYQAGGDVETQYF. The rearrangement links TRBV2 to TRBJ2-5; TRBD2 agrees at 10 bases. The CDR3 contains 16 residues. V dropped 5 bases and J dropped 4; count of bases not matched to a gene: 10. CDR1 is SNHLY and CDR2 is FYNNEI in the germline V gene. The entire variable domain, with the rest obtained from reference TRBV2 and TRBJ2-5, is as follows: EPEVTQTPSHQVTQMGQEVILRCVPISNHLYFYWYRQILGQKVEFLVSFYNNEISEKSEIFDDQFSVERPDGSNFTLKIRSTKLEDSAMYFCASSYQAGGDVETQYFGPGTRLLVL.

In regard to this clone: Other DNA sequences in the sample encode the same CDR3. CDR3 sequence reads: CASSDGQPNTEAFF. Written as DNA, the CDR3 is TGTGCCAGCAGTGACGGCCAGCCGAACACTGAAGCTTTCTTT. The chain links TRBV2 to TRBJ1-1; unclear D gene. Looked up from germline, CDR1 is SNHLY and CDR2 is FYNNEI. The CDR3 runs to 14 residues. The V end lost 3 bases, the J end lost 1 base, and 9 bases lay between the germline ends.

The chain links TRBV6-5 to TRBJ2-5; TRBD2 might be the D (7 bases). V was pared by 2 bases and J by 2 bases, with 15 bases between. This CDR3 contains 16 residues. Looked up from germline, CDR1 is MNHEY and CDR2 is SVGAGI. The DNA for the CDR3 is TGTGCCAGCAGTTACAGAACAGGGCGGGAGCAAGAGACCCAGTACTTC. It codes for CASSYRTGREQETQYF.

The rearrangement links TRBV7-9 to TRBJ2-4; weak D call: TRBD2 (6 bases). Trimming took off 4 bases at V and 1 base at J, with 11 bases between the two ends. CDR1 is SEHNR, CDR2 FQNEAQ, per germline (reference sequence). The CDR3 sequence is 15 residues long. The CDR3 DNA reads as TGTGCCAGCAGCTCGGCGGGGCAGGCCAAAAACATTCAGTACTTC. It yields the protein CASSSAGQAKNIQYF.

CDR3 DNA: TGTGCCAGCAGCTTGGTACGGGGCCTTGAAGCTTTCTTT. This gives the protein CASSLVRGLEAFF. The chain uses TRBV5-6 and TRBJ1-1, with D perhaps TRBD1 (5 bases). Trimming took off 0 bases at V and 7 bases at J, with 10 bases between the two ends. The germline V gene encodes CDR1 SGHDT and CDR2 YYEEEE. CDR3 size: 13 residues.

This chain connects TRBV7-9 to TRBJ2-7; the match to TRBD2 covers 9 bases. J lost 6 bases, V lost 4 bases, and 7 bases had no gene match. The CDR3 has 14 amino acids. Germline assignment: CDR1 SEHNR and CDR2 FQNEAQ (reference sequence). The DNA for the CDR3 is TGTGCCAGCAGCTCGACGGGACTAGCTCCCGAGCAGTACTTC. Its translation is CASSSTGLAPEQYF.

On this clone itself: The sample carries other DNA sequences with the same CDR3. The J gene is TRBJ2-7, the V gene TRBV27; D tentatively fits TRBD1 or TRBD2 (5 bases each). The CDR3 is 13 amino acids. Germline CDR1 is MNHEY and CDR2 is SMNVEV (reference sequence). V lost 2 bases, J lost 1 base, and 6 bases lay in between. The CDR3 loop reads CASSLGGSYEQYF. CDR3 bases: TGTGCCAGCAGTTTAGGGGGTTCCTACGAGCAGTACTTC.

The chain recombines TRBV27 with TRBJ2-7; D call uncertain. The germline V and J ends were trimmed by 5 bases and 0 bases, with 14 bases remaining between them. Germline CDR1 is MNHEY and CDR2 is SMNVEV (reference sequence). This CDR3 contains 15 residues. The DNA for the CDR3 is TGTGCCAGCAGTCCGAAAGGGCGAAGCTCCTACGAGCAGTACTTC. Protein product: CASSPKGRSSYEQYF.

Points on this clone: The sample contains more than one DNA sequence encoding this CDR3. This chain uses TRBV5-5 with TRBJ2-7, with D hard to call. CDR1 is SGHKS, CDR2 YYEKEE, per germline (reference sequence). CDR3 length equals 12 residues. The ends were cut back, 0 bases at V and 4 bases at J, with 5 bases in the middle. CDR3 nucleotide sequence: TGTGCCAGCAGCTTGGTCGGGTACGAGCAGTACTTC. It yields the protein CASSLVGYEQYF. The full variable domain, rest sourced from reference TRBV5-5 and TRBJ2-7, is DAGVTQSPTHLIKTRGQQVTLRCSPISGHKSVSWYQQVLGQGPQFIFQYYEKEERGRGNFPDRFSARQFPNYSSELNVNALLLGDSALYLCASSLVGYEQYFGPGTRLTVT.

The CDR3 protein is CASSSPRTSGTMTSLDEQFF. CDR3 DNA sequence: TGTGCCAGCAGCTCCCCCCGGACTAGCGGGACAATGACCTCCCTTGATGAGCAGTTCTTC. The chain uses TRBV7-8 and TRBJ2-1, with 12 nucleotides matching TRBD2. J gave up 8 bases and V 4 bases, and 21 bases lay outside the gene matches. CDR3 length: 20 residues. Germline V gene sequence: CDR1 SGHVS, CDR2 FQNEAQ. Filled out from reference TRBV7-8 and TRBJ2-1, the complete variable domain reads GAGVSQSPRYKVAKRGQDVALRCDPISGHVSLFWYQQALGQGPEFLTYFQNEAQLDKSGLPSDRFFAERPEGSVSTLKIQRTQQEDSAVYLCASSSPRTSGTMTSLDEQFFGPGTRLTVL.

V usage is TRBV5-6 and J usage is TRBJ1-4, with D possibly being TRBD1 (5 bases). The germline gives CDR1 SGHDT, CDR2 YYEEEE. The CDR3 is 11 amino acids. Trimming removed 2 bases at V and 10 bases at J, with 6 bases between. The CDR3 sequence: CASSFGGKLFF. The CDR3 coding sequence is TGTGCCAGCAGCTTTGGGGGAAAACTGTTTTTT.

The chain links TRBV11-2 to TRBJ2-2; 8 bases map to TRBD2. V gave up 5 bases and J gave up 1 base; unmatched junction bases: 3. Germline V gene sequence: CDR1 SGHAT, CDR2 FQNNGV. This CDR3 is built from 15 residues. Here the CDR3 reads CASSHGGVNTGELFF. The CDR3 bases are TGTGCCAGCAGCCACGGGGGGGTGAACACCGGGGAGCTGTTTTTT.

V usage is TRBV4-3 and J usage is TRBJ2-2; tentative D call: TRBD1 (5 bases). The length of the CDR3 is 13 residues. Germline V gene data show CDR1 as LGHNA and CDR2 as YSLEER. Trimming shortened V by 5 bases and J by 7 bases, and 11 bases separated the two germline ends. CDR3 residues: CASSDTGNGELFF. CDR3 bases: TGCGCCAGCAGCGACACAGGAAACGGGGAGCTGTTTTTT.

The rearrangement joins TRBV19 to TRBJ2-7; D is uncertain. The germline V gene encodes CDR1 LNHDA and CDR2 SQIVND (reference sequence). The length of the CDR3 is 14 residues. V was pared by 1 base and J by 3 bases, with 10 bases between. CDR3 nucleotide sequence: TGTGCCAGTAGTATAGGGCCGTCGATCTACGAGCAGTACTTC. This codes for CASSIGPSIYEQYF.

The chain uses TRBV7-8 and TRBJ2-7, with 13 bases lining up with TRBD2. The CDR3 runs to 17 residues. Germline V CDR1 and CDR2: SGHVS, FQNEAQ. The ends lost 4 bases at V and 6 bases at J; junction bases unmatched: 12. CDR3 residues: CASSSTLSGLAGIEQYF. In nucleotides, the CDR3 is TGTGCCAGCAGCTCAACCCTATCGGGACTAGCGGGGATCGAGCAGTACTTC.

The chain combines TRBV6-5 with TRBJ1-5; unclear D gene. Germline CDR1 reads MNHEY; CDR2 reads SVGAGI. V lost 5 bases and J lost 6, with 11 bases in between. The CDR3 covers 13 residues. CDR3 loop: CASSLSSAQPQHF. CDR3 DNA: TGTGCCAGCAGTCTATCCAGCGCTCAGCCCCAGCATTTT.

This clone occurred once. This sequence joins TRBV7-9 and TRBJ1-2; TRBD1 matches at 8 bases. V lost 0 bases to trimming and J lost 5 bases; unmatched junction nucleotides: 8. Germline assignment: CDR1 SEHNR and CDR2 FQNEAQ (reference sequence). This CDR3 comprises 16 residues. The CDR3 nucleotides read TGTGCCAGCAGCTTAGCGACAGGGGAGACTTTTTATGGCTACACCTTC. Amino acids: CASSLATGETFYGYTF. Based on the CDR3 plus reference TRBV7-9 and TRBJ1-2, the full variable domain is DTGVSQNPRHKITKRGQNVTFRCDPISEHNRLYWYRQTLGQGPEFLTYFQNEAQLEKSRLLSDRFSAERPKGSFSTLEIQRTEQGDSAMYLCASSLATGETFYGYTFGSGTRLTVV.

The chain combines TRBV30 with TRBJ2-7; 8 bases are a match to TRBD2. This CDR3 spans 11 amino acids. CDR1 and CDR2 (germline): GTSNPN, SVGIG (reference sequence). V lost 5 bases, J lost 5 bases, and 2 bases stayed unmatched. The CDR3 DNA reads as TGTGCCTGGGGACTAGCCGACGAGCAGTACTTC. This translates into CAWGLADEQYF.

This chain connects TRBV6-5 to TRBJ2-7; the match to TRBD1 covers 7 bases. J was trimmed by 1 base and V by 7 bases; bases with no gene match: 4. In germline, CDR1 is MNHEY, CDR2 SVGAGI. The CDR3 length is 13 residues. In DNA form, the CDR3 reads TGTGCCAGCATTCAGACAGGGTCCTACGAGCAGTACTTC. Amino acid sequence: CASIQTGSYEQYF.

CDR3 loop: CASSLSPGWYSGNTIYF. The CDR3 bases are TGTGCCAGCAGCTTATCGCCCGGATGGTACTCTGGAAACACCATATATTTT. The genes are TRBV11-2 and TRBJ1-3; D unclear. CDR1 and CDR2 from the germline V gene are SGHAT and FQNNGV. V lost 2 bases and J lost 0, with 14 bases in between. The CDR3 is 17 amino acids.

About this clone itself: Other nucleotide sequences in the sample specify the same CDR3. The chain is built from TRBV4-1 and TRBJ1-5; D is undetermined. The CDR3 spans 14 residues. V dropped 1 base and J dropped 0 bases, with 4 bases sitting between them. In germline, CDR1 is MGHRA, CDR2 YSYEKL. The CDR3: CASSQGNSNQPQHF. Written as DNA, the CDR3 is TGCGCCAGCAGCCAAGGTAATAGCAATCAGCCCCAGCATTTT.

Comment on this clone: The sample holds other DNA sequences that translate to the same CDR3. V is TRBV30 and J is TRBJ1-5; D is unresolved. This CDR3 has 14 amino acids. The V gene lost 0 bases and the J gene lost 3 bases, with 9 bases spanning the gap. The germline V gene has CDR1 GTSNPN and CDR2 SVGIG (reference sequence). The CDR3 region has the DNA TGTGCCTGGAGTGTCGGGCAGGACAATCAGCCCCAGCATTTT. It is translated as CAWSVGQDNQPQHF.

The CDR3: CASSYPSFSLDSGNTIYF. In nucleotides, the CDR3 is TGTGCCAGCAGTTACCCCTCGTTCAGCTTAGATTCTGGAAACACCATATATTTT. The V call is TRBV28, the J call TRBJ1-3; no firm D call. The CDR3 runs to 18 residues. Trimming removed 4 bases from V and 1 base from J, with 20 bases in between. Germline V gives CDR1 MDHEN, CDR2 SYDVKM. The full variable domain, completed using reference TRBV28 and TRBJ1-3, is DVKVTQSSRYLVKRTGEKVFLECVQDMDHENMFWYRQDPGLGLRLIYFSYDVKMKEKGDIPEGYSVSREKKERFSLILESASTNQTSMYLCASSYPSFSLDSGNTIYFGEGSWLTVV.

The chain recombines TRBV21-1 with TRBJ1-5. TRBV21-1 is reported as a pseudogene. This CDR3 spans 12 amino acids. This CDR3 is CASSKGDQPQHF. Here the CDR3 DNA reads TGTGCCAGCAGCAAAGGAGATCAGCCCCAGCATTTT.

This chain joins TRBV2 and TRBJ1-2; unclear D gene. The V and J ends lost 7 bases and 12 bases respectively, with 21 bases between them. Germline CDR1 is SNHLY and CDR2 is FYNNEI. The CDR3 spans 13 residues. In DNA form, the CDR3 reads TGTGCCAGCACCGAGGGAGGGATGGACCCCAACACCTTC. Translation gives CASTEGGMDPNTF.